This record looks at one TCR beta chain sequence and its context. Antigen unknown. V was shortened by 0 bases and J by 3 bases, with 9 bases between the two germline ends. This CDR3 has 14 amino acids. Germline lookup yields CDR1 MNHEY and CDR2 SVGAGI. It was with 60 Vbeta and 13 Jbeta primers that the PCR ran. TCRdb's copy holds only in-frame clones and misses some; the assay was immunoSEQ multiplex PCR. The profile shows fewer than 150,000 clones, more than 80% of them singletons. These data are taken from a study of cytomegalovirus exposure and HLA in healthy donors. The study's findings and limits: A later analysis linked a missense DCLRE1C variant to TCR beta V- and J-gene trimming. Presence/absence comparisons presumed near-even sequencing depth among donors.

The sequence came from a woman aged 25 to 45 in good health and CMV-seropositive. The gene calls are TRBV6-5 and TRBJ2-7, with D possibly being TRBD2 (5 bases). What was sequenced was PBMCs. The CDR3 reads CASSYSSGIYEQYF. The CDR3 DNA is TGTGCCAGCAGTTACTCGTCGGGGATCTACGAGCAGTACTTC.